This TCR beta chain was documented in a study of cytomegalovirus exposure and HLA in healthy donors. Notes on the study in general: Accurate predictions that matched the HLA-A and HLA-B alleles of most subjects were reportedly made from TCR beta sequences.

In the PCR, 60 Vbeta and 13 Jbeta primers were used. Generated by immunoSEQ multiplex PCR, the TCRdb table keeps only in-frame clones and is missing some. Seen here are around 150,000 clones, approximately 77% observed once, and the top ten hold around 3.4%. Note on this clone: Its cognate antigen is unknown.

J was trimmed by 7 bases and V by 0 bases; bases with no gene match: 6. CDR3 length: 14 amino acids. Germline-derived CDR1 and CDR2 are MNHEY and SVGAGI. The J gene is TRBJ2-7, the V gene TRBV6-5; 7 nucleotides agree with TRBD1. The sequenced material came from PBMCs. The TCR was taken from a man aged 25-45 years in good health and CMV-seropositive. CDR3 region: CASSYSGTVWEQYF. In DNA, the CDR3 is TGTGCCAGCAGTTACTCGGGGACAGTTTGGGAGCAGTACTTC.